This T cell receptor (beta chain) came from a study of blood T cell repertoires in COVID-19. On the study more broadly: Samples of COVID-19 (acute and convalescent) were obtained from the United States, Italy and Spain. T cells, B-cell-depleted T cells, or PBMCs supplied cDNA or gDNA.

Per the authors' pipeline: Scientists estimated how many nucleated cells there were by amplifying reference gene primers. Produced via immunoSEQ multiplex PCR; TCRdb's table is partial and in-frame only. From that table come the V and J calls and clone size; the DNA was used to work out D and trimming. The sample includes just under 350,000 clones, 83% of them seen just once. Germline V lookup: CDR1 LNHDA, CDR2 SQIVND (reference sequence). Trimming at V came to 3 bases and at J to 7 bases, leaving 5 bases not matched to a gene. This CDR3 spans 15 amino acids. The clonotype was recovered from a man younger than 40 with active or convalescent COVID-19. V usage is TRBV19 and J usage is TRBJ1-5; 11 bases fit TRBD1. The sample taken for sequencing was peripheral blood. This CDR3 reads CASSILWDRGQPQHF. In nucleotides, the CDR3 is TGTGCCAGTAGTATTTTGTGGGACAGGGGGCAGCCCCAGCATTTT. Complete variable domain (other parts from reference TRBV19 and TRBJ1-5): DGGITQSPKYLFRKEGQNVTLSCEQNLNHDAMYWYRQDPGQGLRLIYYSQIVNDFQKGDIAEGYSVSREKKESFPLTVTSAQKNPTAFYLCASSILWDRGQPQHFGDGTRLSIL.